The 4 T cell receptor beta chains listed next were all sequenced from one sample in a study of shared clonotypes between healthy human individuals. The method was immunoSEQ multiplex PCR; TCRdb's version includes in-frame clones alone and lacks a portion of them. The data hold under 1,100,000 clones, with more than 60% observed a single time. The sequenced sample consisted of memory CD4+ T cells sorted from blood. Subset noted: CD45RA-negative fraction. Receptors originate from a man in his late teens or twenties in good health.

The chain is built from TRBV28 and TRBJ2-6; D is unclear. In germline, CDR1 is MDHEN, CDR2 SYDVKM. The CDR3 runs 15 residues. Trimming took 3 bases from V and 0 from J, leaving 6 bases between them. This CDR3 reads CASSLVLSGANVLTF. CDR3 in DNA: TGTGCCAGCAGTTTGGTCCTCTCTGGGGCCAACGTCCTGACTTTC.

This chain connects TRBV6-5 to TRBJ2-3; perhaps D is TRBD1 or TRBD2 (5 bases each). CDR3 length equals 14 residues. Germline CDR1 and CDR2: MNHEY and SVGAGI. V was cut by 2 bases and J by 4 bases, with 10 bases left in between. In nucleotides, the CDR3 is TGTGCCAGCAGTTACGTTGGGGGATCAGATACGCAGTATTTT. Translating it yields CASSYVGGSDTQYF.

On this clone: A read error may be the cause here, since a much bigger clone is one base away. V usage is TRBV11-2 and J usage is TRBJ2-5; 14 positions agree with TRBD2. There are 16 residues in the CDR3. From germline, CDR1 is SGHAT and CDR2 FQNNGV. V shed 1 base, J shed 2 bases, and the junction held 0 bases outside the gene matches. CDR3 nucleotides: TGTGCCAGCAGCTTAGGACTAGCGGGGGGGCAAGAGACCCAGTACTTC. Its protein product is CASSLGLAGGQETQYF.

The chain links TRBV10-3 to TRBJ2-7; D may be TRBD1 (6 bases). V lost 10 bases, J lost 5 bases, and 9 bases lay in between. Germline V gives CDR1 ENHRY, CDR2 SYGVKD. The CDR3 spans 10 residues. The CDR3 coding sequence is TGTGCCACAGGGGAGAACGAGCAGTACTTC. Its translation: CATGENEQYF.